The rows below give T cell receptor beta chains drawn from one sample of a study of T cell responses to AZD1222 COVID-19 vaccine. Sequencing was performed with immunoSEQ multiplex PCR; in TCRdb, only in-frame clones are kept and a portion is missing. The table has fewer than 130,000 clones, under 95% seen once. Sequenced material: peripheral blood, taken on day 0 of AZD1222 vaccination. The receptors were gathered from an adult in good health. The CDR3 runs from the conserved cysteine through the conserved F or W.

j_call v_call cdr3_aa
TRBJ2-5 TRBV15 CATSRGTSKETQYF
TRBJ2-3 TRBV27 CASSQPGLTDTQYF
TRBJ2-6 TRBV6-5 CASSPLGTGANVLTF
TRBJ1-1 TRBV5-5 CASSQMRSTEAFF
TRBJ2-7 TRBV27 CASNLAGAVHEQYF
TRBJ2-1 TRBV5-4 CASSPGGRGNEQFF
TRBJ1-1 TRBV19 CASGTANTEAFF
TRBJ1-4 TRBV6-2/TRBV6-3 CASSKQGAGEKLFF
TRBJ1-1 TRBV9 CASSVGSSEWTEAFF
TRBJ2-7 TRBV14 CASSHLERLNLDEQYF
TRBJ1-2 TRBV15 CATSSNLQGGGYTF
TRBJ2-2 TRBV11-2 CASSLTSGELFF
TRBJ1-2 TRBV16 CASSQSAGGYTF
TRBJ1-6 TRBV6-5 CASRGGSYNSPLHF
TRBJ1-2 TRBV9 CASSVTPEGKGGYTF
TRBJ2-7 TRBV9 CASSAPSGVSSYEQYF
TRBJ1-2 TRBV6-5 CASSLGAPYGYTF
TRBJ1-5 TRBV12-3/TRBV12-4 CASSLEGPQPQHF
TRBJ2-7 TRBV9 CASGRGLSEGEQYF
TRBJ1-1 TRBV11-3 CASSYRQGKNTEAFF
TRBJ1-5 TRBV7-2 CASRTVSNQPQHF
TRBJ1-1 TRBV28 CASSSPHDPGLNTEAFF
TRBJ2-7 TRBV10-2 CASSESAQGYEQYF
TRBJ2-1 TRBV6-5 CASTTAYNEQFF
TRBJ1-3 TRBV6-5 CASSQGEGSGNTIYF
TRBJ2-7 TRBV3-1/TRBV3-2 CASSQVGAGKSYEQYF
TRBJ1-5 TRBV7-9 CASSFTEQPQHF
TRBJ2-7 TRBV3-1/TRBV3-2 CASSLSSRGGLGLEQYF
TRBJ1-4 TRBV28 CASTLTGWGEKLFF
TRBJ1-1 TRBV18 CASSPDSGFTEAFF
TRBJ1-2 TRBV4-1 CASSQETTGGRYTF
TRBJ2-7 TRBV18 CASSRQGANYEQYF
TRBJ1-1 TRBV21-1 CASSKATLPGIQITEAFF
TRBJ2-3 TRBV7-2 CASSPDRGGTDTQYF
TRBJ2-3 TRBV25-1 CASSRTGRKDTQYF
TRBJ1-5 TRBV5-5 CASSGQALNQPQHF
TRBJ2-1 TRBV11-3 CASSRTRNSYNEQFF
TRBJ2-7 TRBV3-1/TRBV3-2 CASSPPGQHYEQYF
TRBJ1-1 TRBV18 CASSPPVGDGTEAFF
TRBJ1-2 TRBV30 CAWKRGTGGTINGYTF
TRBJ2-1 TRBV19 CASSPIAGGYYNEQFF